The rows below give T cell receptor delta chains drawn from one sample of a study of gamma-delta T cells after stem cell transplantation. TCRdb called clones from the RT-PCR reads again using CATT. Here the sample spans about 11,000 delta-chain clones, around 42% being singletons. Sequences were obtained from gamma-delta T cells. These receptors were taken from a human donor. It is not recorded whose cells these are; they may come from a transplant donor. Each CDR3 is given with its conserved first and last residue. A D gene is named only where the DNA matches it firmly. Clone size, where shown, is once, few, many, or a class for clones that have expanded.

clone size | J gene | D gene | V gene | CDR3 DNA | CDR3 protein
- | TRDJ2 | - | TRDV1 | TGTGCTCTTGGGGAAGGCTTCCTAAGGGGATGCCGTTTGACAGCACAACTCTTCTTT | CALGEGFLRGCRLTAQLFF
medium-sized | TRDJ2 | - | TRDV3 | TGTGCCTTTACCCCTACCCACCATCTTTTGACAGCACAACTCTTCTTT | CAFTPTHHLLTAQLFF
few | TRDJ1 | - | TRDV1 | TGTGCTCTTGGGGAACTAGGATCCGGGATATATAAACTCATCTTT | CALGELGSGIYKLIF
- | TRDJ3 | TRDD3 | TRDV2 | TGTGCCTGTGACCCAGGGCTAATGGGGGATAGTAGGTCCTGGGACACCCGACAGATGTTTTTC | CACDPGLMGDSRSWDTRQMFF
- | TRDJ3 | TRDD3 | TRDV2 | TGTGCCTGTGACACCTGGGGGACCTCCCTCCGCTCCTGGGACACCCGACAGATGTTTTTC | CACDTWGTSLRSWDTRQMFF
few | TRDJ3 | TRDD3 | TRDV3 | TGTGCCTTACTACCCGTAAACTGGGGGATACGCGGGACCTGGGACACCCGACAGATGTTTTTC | CALLPVNWGIRGTWDTRQMFF
- | TRDJ1 | - | TRDV2 | TGTGCCTGTGACACCCCGCCGAGGCTGGTGGAGTGGCACACCGATAACCTCATCTTT | CACDTPPRLVEWHTDNLIF
- | TRDJ1 | - | TRDV1 | TGTGCTCTTGGGGAAAGGGGCTGGGGTAACCTGTACACCGATAAACTCATCTTT | CALGERGWGNLYTDKLIF
- | TRDJ1 | - | TRDV3 | TGTGCCTCGCGGCTACGTAAGTGGCCGACAGGAAGGGGCGGGGGCGTAAATGGGAACACCGACAAACTCATCTTT | CASRLRKWPTGRGGGVNGNTDKLIF
few | TRDJ1 | - | TRDV3 | TGTGCCTTCATTTACCGACCGCTTAAATTTAAGAGACAGGGGGACCCGAACCACTACACCGATAAACTCATCTTT | CAFIYRPLKFKRQGDPNHYTDKLIF
- | TRDJ1 | - | TRDV1 | TGTGCTAGTGGGGGGCTTTGGGGATTCTACACCGATAAACTCATCTTT | CASGGLWGFYTDKLIF
- | TRDJ1 | - | TRDV2 | TGTGCCTGTGACACGCGGGGGGAGACTTGGGGCACCGATAAACTCATCTTT | CACDTRGETWGTDKLIF
- | TRDJ1 | TRDD3 | TRDV1 | TGTGCTCTTGGGAACATACTTGACTGGGGGATACTGTACACCGATAAACTCATCTTT | CALGNILDWGILYTDKLIF
- | TRDJ1 | - | TRDV3 | TGTGCCTCTCCGGCCCTCACCGATAGACTCATCTTT | CASPALTDRLIF
- | TRDJ1 | - | TRDV2 | TGTGCCTGTGAACCGAAGCTGCCGTACACCGATAAACTCATCTTT | CACEPKLPYTDKLIF
- | TRDJ1 | TRDD3 | TRDV3 | TGTGCCTTCACTTGTACTGCACTGGGGGACCTGTACACCGATAAACTCATCTTT | CAFTCTALGDLYTDKLIF
- | TRDJ1 | TRDD3 | TRDV2 | TGTGCCTGTGACCCGCTTAGACTGGGGGATACCTCTTACACCGATAAACTCATCTTT | CACDPLRLGDTSYTDKLIF
- | TRDJ1 | TRDD3 | TRDV1 | TGTGCTCTTGGGGAACCAACAGTTCCTACACCCTGGGGGATGGTACTCATCTTT | CALGEPTVPTPWGMVLIF
few | TRDJ3 | TRDD3 | TRDV2 | TGTGCCTGTGACCTACTGGGGGCCCCAGGCTCCTGGGACACCCGACAGATGTTTTTC | CACDLLGAPGSWDTRQMFF
- | TRDJ2 | TRDD3 | TRDV2 | TGTGCCTGTGTCTACTGGGGGATCCCGACAGCACACCTCTTCTTT | CACVYWGIPTAHLFF
- | TRDJ1 | TRDD3 | TRDV3 | TGTGCCTCTCCCACCCTAGGGGGATACACGGTGACCGATAAACTCATCTTT | CASPTLGGYTVTDKLIF
- | TRDJ1 | - | TRDV2 | TGTGCCTGTGAGACTCGAAGGGGGGCCGAGATCGATAAACTCATCTTT | CACETRRGAEIDKLIF
- | TRDJ1 | TRDD3 | TRDV1 | TGTGCTCTTGGGGAACTTCTATGGCCTTCCTACCCTACTGGGGGATACGACACCGATAAACTCATCTTT | CALGELLWPSYPTGGYDTDKLIF
- | TRDJ2 | TRDD3 | TRDV1 | TGTGCTCTTGGTTTGTGGGGGATGAACCGTTTGACAGCACAACTCTTCTTT | CALGLWGMNRLTAQLFF
few | TRDJ1 | - | TRDV1 | TGTGCTCTTGGGGATCCCTTTGGGCTTTCCCGTTCTCTCTCGAGTAAACTCATCTTT | CALGDPFGLSRSLSSKLIF
- | TRDJ1 | TRDD3 | TRDV2 | TGTGCCTGTGACACCGTCGGACTGGGGGATACCCTCTACACCGATAAACTCATCTTT | CACDTVGLGDTLYTDKLIF
- | TRDJ3 | TRDD3 | TRDV2 | TGTGCCTGTGACACCGTGAATGGGGGATCGAGCTCCTGTGACACCCGCCAGATGTTTTTC | CACDTVNGGSSSCDTRQMFF
- | TRDJ1 | - | TRDV1 | TGTGCTCTTGGGGAAGAGGGCCTTAAACCAGGGGGCCCCTACACCGATAAACTCATCTTT | CALGEEGLKPGGPYTDKLIF
- | TRDJ3 | TRDD3 | TRDV2 | TGTGCCTGTGACATACTGGGGGATACATCCTGGGACACCCGACAGATGTTTTTC | CACDILGDTSWDTRQMFF
medium-sized | TRDJ1 | - | TRDV3 | TGTGCCTTTACATATCCTCCGACGGCCGATAAACTCATCTTT | CAFTYPPTADKLIF
few | TRDJ3 | - | TRDV3 | TGTGCCTTTAAGGGTTCCTGGGACACCCGACAGATGTTTTTC | CAFKGSWDTRQMFF
- | TRDJ1 | - | TRDV1 | TGTGCTCTTGGGGGAAACCCTTCCTACTGGGGGATTATCGCGTACACCGATAAACTCATCTTT | CALGGNPSYWGIIAYTDKLIF